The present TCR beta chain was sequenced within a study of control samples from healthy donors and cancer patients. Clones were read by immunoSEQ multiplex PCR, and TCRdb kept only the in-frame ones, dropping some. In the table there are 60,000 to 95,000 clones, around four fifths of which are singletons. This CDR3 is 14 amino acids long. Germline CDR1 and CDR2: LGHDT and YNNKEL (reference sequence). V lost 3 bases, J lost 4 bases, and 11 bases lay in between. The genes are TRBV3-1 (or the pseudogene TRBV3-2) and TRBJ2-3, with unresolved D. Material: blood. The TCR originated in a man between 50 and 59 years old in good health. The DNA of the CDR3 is TGTGCCAGCAGCCAGGGCGTAGCCTCAGATACGCAGTATTTT. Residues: CASSQGVASDTQYF.